This is a list of T cell receptor beta chains from one sample in a study of beta chain features in type 1 diabetes. The repertoire was sequenced with immunoSEQ multiplex PCR; TCRdb's copy has only in-frame clones and lacks some. The profile shows under 55,000 clones, roughly 41% of them singletons. Specimen: Tregs from blood. These receptor sequences come from a young man with type 1 diabetes. Both conserved end residues are part of each CDR3. A D gene is named only where the DNA matches it firmly. Not all rows give a size; the values are once, few, many and, for expanded clones, a class.

v_gene	d_gene	j_gene	len	abundance	CDR3aa	CDR3nt
TRBV14	.	TRBJ2-1	16	few	CASSQRIGSVYNEQFF	TGTGCCAGCAGCCAAAGGATAGGTAGCGTATACAATGAGCAGTTCTTC
TRBV10-3	TRBD1	TRBJ1-5	13	few	CATNRDSEQPQHF	TGTGCCACGAACCGGGACAGCGAGCAGCCCCAGCATTTT
TRBV29-1	.	TRBJ1-1	13	few	CSVGENMNTEAFF	TGCAGCGTTGGGGAGAACATGAACACTGAAGCTTTCTTT
TRBV6-1	.	TRBJ1-5	15	.	CASSGTFRQEQPQHF	TGTGCCAGCAGCGGGACTTTCAGGCAAGAGCAGCCCCAGCATTTT
TRBV30	.	TRBJ2-5	11	.	CAWSVAAIQYF	TGTGCCTGGAGTGTAGCAGCGATCCAGTACTTC
TRBV19	.	TRBJ1-2	11	few	CASSGQGGYTF	TGTGCCAGTAGTGGACAAGGAGGCTACACCTTC
TRBV5-1	TRBD2	TRBJ2-1	15	few	CASSLATSGMGEQFF	TGCGCCAGCAGCTTGGCGACTAGCGGGATGGGTGAGCAGTTCTTC
TRBV18	TRBD2	TRBJ2-7	15	few	CASSPQRGHSYEQYF	TGTGCCAGCTCACCACAGCGGGGGCACTCCTACGAGCAGTACTTC
TRBV28	.	TRBJ2-1	14	.	CASSTGWVYNEQFF	TGTGCCAGCAGTACAGGGTGGGTTTACAATGAGCAGTTCTTC
TRBV5-5	.	TRBJ2-2	15	few	CASSLGLGETGELFF	TGTGCCAGCAGCTTGGGACTAGGGGAGACCGGGGAGCTGTTTTTT
TRBV14	TRBD2	TRBJ2-5	14	.	CASSQASGSGTQYF	TGTGCCAGCAGCCAGGCTAGCGGGAGTGGGACCCAGTACTTC
TRBV4-2	TRBD2	TRBJ2-2	16	.	CASSHRSGRRTGELFF	TGTGCCAGCAGCCACCGTAGCGGGAGACGGACCGGGGAGCTGTTTTTT
TRBV19	.	TRBJ2-1	14	few	CASSIRRAYNEQFF	TGTGCCAGTAGTATACGCAGGGCCTACAATGAGCAGTTCTTC
TRBV27	TRBD1	TRBJ2-7	15	.	CASSFSDRGGYEQYF	TGTGCCAGCAGTTTCTCCGACAGGGGAGGCTACGAGCAGTACTTC
TRBV29-1	.	TRBJ2-7	11	.	CSARVSYEQYF	TGCAGCGCCCGCGTCTCCTACGAGCAGTACTTC
TRBV7-2	.	TRBJ2-7	14	.	CASSWGGQVYEQYF	TGTGCCAGCAGTTGGGGAGGTCAGGTCTACGAGCAGTACTTC
TRBV5-4	TRBD2	TRBJ2-6	17	few	CASSPGGTSSGANVLTF	TGTGCCAGCAGCCCGGGGGGGACCAGCTCTGGGGCCAACGTCCTGACTTTC
TRBV7-2	.	TRBJ1-2	13	few	CASSLEQHYGYTF	TGTGCCAGCAGCTTAGAACAGCACTATGGCTACACCTTC
TRBV29-1	.	TRBJ2-7	13	.	CSVVIAVSYEQYF	TGCAGCGTTGTAATAGCGGTCTCCTACGAGCAGTACTTC
TRBV5-1	TRBD2	TRBJ2-5	14	few	CASSSTSELKTQYF	TGCGCCAGCAGCTCAACTAGCGAACTGAAGACCCAGTACTTC
TRBV29-1	.	TRBJ2-5	14	.	CSVEVRTFQETQYF	TGCAGCGTTGAAGTCAGGACATTTCAAGAGACCCAGTACTTC
TRBV6-6	TRBD1	TRBJ2-2	16	.	CASSLPGQGATGELFF	TGTGCCAGCAGCCTACCGGGACAGGGGGCCACCGGGGAGCTGTTTTTT
TRBV19	.	TRBJ2-5	13	.	CASARGAVETQYF	TGTGCCAGTGCGCGAGGCGCGGTGGAGACCCAGTACTTC